The sequence of this T cell receptor (beta chain) was determined in a study of identical twins (dated by TCRdb to the mid-2010s). Regarding the study in general: TCR alpha and beta repertoires from monozygotic twins, unrelated adults of various ages and cord blood were deep-sequenced to test whether fetal clonotypes persist. To rule out contamination, the twin experiments were replicated at different times with different library preparation protocols.

This clonotype came up a few times. Its recognized antigen is unknown. No base qualities exist here, and no much larger clone lies one base off it. The CDR3 numbers 12 residues from cysteine through phenylalanine. Only CDR3 DNA remains: 36 bases, in frame from the first base. CDR1 and CDR2 were assigned from the germline V gene (reference sequence) as DFQATT and SNEGSKA. A distance of 5 bases separates the germline ends of V and J, which lose 3 bases and 0 bases respectively. The library came from 5' RACE. Sequencing used an Illumina HiSeq 2000. Template switching added a universal primer binding site, and the final cDNA carried a unique molecular identifier that allowed TCR cDNA molecules to be counted accurately. First-strand cDNA for TCR alpha and beta chains was synthesized from specific primers in the conserved constant-segment region. To control for contamination, every cDNA library was double barcoded, receiving both a SMART-Mk sample barcode and Illumina barcodes. TruSeq adapter sequences along with Illumina sample barcodes were introduced in two successive PCR steps. Sequencing of the TCR alpha and beta cDNA libraries was done on the Illumina HiSeq platform using custom primers. Per the source publication's procedure: Raw reads were processed with MiGEC to extract unique molecular identifiers, and MiXCR was used to determine CDR3 positions. Recombination models were inferred per individual with the repgenHMM and IGoR tools using an EM algorithm. The tcR package in R was used for shared clonotype analysis, with sharing normalized by the product of cloneset sizes. Out-of-frame nonproductive sequences were analyzed to study raw recombination free of thymic and clonal selection effects. The raw public reads went through TCRdb reprocessing: fastp at Q25, MiXCR clone calling, in-frame beta chains kept. When rows share a CDR3 protein, they turn into one entry using the most common DNA and genes. The V and J calls follow TCRdb's processing rather than the paper's. The sample yields 1.5 million to 2 million distinct CDR3 sequences; 32% were counted once. The ten largest clones capture less than 0.35% of the sample.

All donors were healthy Caucasians. General conclusions and limits of the study: A weaker excess of twin sharing was found in beta out-of-frame sequences because the signal-to-noise ratio was lowered by fewer shared sequences. Recombination models systematically underestimated out-of-frame TCR alpha sharing in monozygotic twins but agreed with sharing between unrelated individuals. Fewer insertions were carried by abundant cord blood beta clonotypes; a weaker similar trend was observed in young adult naive repertoires, while no such trend was observed in memory repertoires. Because the same donors could not be followed over many years, the conclusions depended on cross-sectional statistical analysis. Zero-insertion analyses could be partly confounded by invariant T cells such as MAIT and iNKT, although diverse VJ usage argued against such confounding for most clonotypes. Out-of-frame TCR alpha sequences shared between twins showed an excess of low generation-probability sequences compared with coincidental sharing between unrelated individuals.

Sequenced: cord blood. The sequence derives from a newborn girl in good health. This chain is built from TRBV20-1 and TRBJ2-5, and perhaps TRBD2 as D gene, on 5 matching bases. CDR3 protein: CSAREDQETQYF. The sequence in DNA is TGCAGTGCTAGGGAGGACCAAGAGACCCAGTACTTC.